This T cell receptor beta chain was sequenced during a study of blood T cell repertoires in COVID-19. Study-wide background: The samples span acute and convalescent COVID-19 from the United States, Italy and Spain. In each case, the material was cDNA or gDNA derived from T cells, B-cell-depleted T cells, or PBMCs.

CDR3 length equals 16 residues. Trimming removed 0 bases at V and 0 bases at J, with 9 bases between. In germline, CDR1 is KGHSH, CDR2 LQKENI. In the original processing: Nucleated cell number was recorded as an estimate derived from reference gene primer amplification. Repertoires were generated with immunoSEQ multiplex PCR, while TCRdb's copy carries only in-frame clones and drops some. Clone size and V and J calls were adopted from that table, with D and trimming inferred from the DNA. The data show roughly 70,000 clones, about 90% seen once. This TCR came from a woman aged 80 or older with active COVID-19. The sequenced sample consisted of peripheral blood. The J gene is TRBJ2-1, the V gene TRBV18; TRBD1 might be the D (6 bases). The CDR3 sequence is CASSPPAGVSYNEQFF. The CDR3 coding sequence is TGTGCCAGCTCACCACCGGCAGGGGTCTCCTACAATGAGCAGTTCTTC.